This TCR beta chain emerged from a study of technical replicates of blood from a few donors. Profiled with immunoSEQ multiplex PCR; TCRdb holds only in-frame clones, not every one. The table has approximately 60,000 clones, more than 75% seen once; the top ten hold 5.1%. Looked up from germline, CDR1 is MNHNY and CDR2 is SVGAGI (reference sequence). Trimming pared 6 bases from V and 2 bases from J, leaving 17 bases between. This CDR3 comprises 16 residues. The rearrangement links TRBV6-6 to TRBJ1-5, with D possibly matching TRBD1 (5 bases). The source material was PBMCs. The receptor's source is a human donor in good health. Some clones in this sample may be carry-over from other donors' samples. The CDR3 DNA sequence: TGTGCCAGCAGAGGAGGGCAGGGCTTGGGCAATCAGCCCCAGCATTTT. Its protein is CASRGGQGLGNQPQHF.